These 29 T cell receptor beta chains originate from one sample sequenced in a study of monozygotic twins with inflammatory bowel disease. TCRdb reprocessed the 5' RACE reads and reports one entry per CDR3 protein, with no DNA. The specimen's table records about 350,000 distinct CDR3 sequences. Source material: blood. Receptors were obtained from a human donor with ulcerative colitis or Crohn's disease, or a healthy co-twin of an affected twin (not recorded which).

This chain uses TRBV20-1 with TRBJ2-7; TCRdb lists TRBD1, though no DNA is available to test this call. The germline V gene encodes CDR1 DFQATT and CDR2 SNEGSKA (reference sequence). This CDR3 comprises 14 residues. This CDR3 is CSAPDRGRKYEQYF.

The V call is TRBV5-1, the J call TRBJ1-2. The germline gives CDR1 SGHRS, CDR2 YFSETQ. The CDR3 extends over 14 amino acids. CDR3 sequence reads: CASSLLDRTYGYTF.

The CDR3 sequence: CASSRTSGTGELFF. The chain carries TRBV7-3 and TRBJ2-2; checking the TCRdb D call of TRBD2 is not possible without DNA. Looked up from germline, CDR1 is SGHTA and CDR2 is FQGTGA. The CDR3 has 14 residues.

The CDR3 spells CASSLEVTSYNEQFF. The rearrangement joins TRBV5-1 to TRBJ2-1. The CDR3 length is 15 residues. Germline V gene sequence: CDR1 SGHRS, CDR2 YFSETQ.

This chain connects TRBV7-6 to TRBJ2-4. This CDR3 spans 11 amino acids. The germline CDR1 and CDR2 sequences are SGHVS and FNYEAQ. CDR3 sequence reads: CASGFKNIQYF.

The V and J genes are TRBV9 and TRBJ1-1; the D gene TCRdb calls, TRBD1, cannot be checked with no DNA. CDR3 length equals 16 residues. The germline V gene has CDR1 SGDLS and CDR2 YYNGEE. CDR3 sequence: CASSSGQGNGYTEAFF.

J is TRBJ2-7 and V is TRBV28; TCRdb's D call, TRBD1, is unchecked because there is no DNA. Germline V gene sequence: CDR1 MDHEN, CDR2 SYDVKM. The CDR3 length is 13 residues. CDR3 region: CASSFQGAAEQYF.

The V gene is TRBV27, the J gene TRBJ2-2; TCRdb's D call, TRBD2, is unchecked because there is no DNA. The CDR3 runs 17 residues. Germline V lookup: CDR1 MNHEY, CDR2 SMNVEV (reference sequence). CDR3 amino acids: CASSLLTSFTRTGELFF.

The chain is built from TRBV20-1 and TRBJ1-5; TCRdb gives TRBD1 as the D gene, but with no DNA this cannot be confirmed. CDR1 is DFQATT, CDR2 SNEGSKA, per germline (reference sequence). This CDR3 is 15 amino acids long. CDR3 loop: CSAFNDRGRNQPQHF.

The chain recombines TRBV5-6 with TRBJ2-2; TCRdb proposes TRBD1, but this gene call is untestable without DNA. Germline values: CDR1 SGHDT, CDR2 YYEEEE. The CDR3 sequence is 13 residues long. CDR3 amino acids: CAWGGRNTGELFF.

This chain uses TRBV27 with TRBJ1-6. The CDR3 spans 12 residues. Germline V gene data show CDR1 as MNHEY and CDR2 as SMNVEV (reference sequence). The CDR3 region is CASSLGSTPLHF.

This chain joins TRBV29-1 and TRBJ2-7; TCRdb's D gene call, TRBD1, goes unchecked for lack of DNA. This CDR3 is 13 amino acids long. Per the germline V gene, CDR1 is SQVTM and CDR2 is ANQGSEA. The CDR3 reads CSVEENRGYEQYF.

This sequence joins TRBV2 and TRBJ1-2; TCRdb designates TRBD1, a call that cannot be tested without DNA. Per the germline V gene, CDR1 is SNHLY and CDR2 is FYNNEI. The CDR3 totals 15 residues. CDR3 region: CASSEGTGEGYGYTF.

The chain combines TRBV3-1 with TRBJ2-1; with no DNA, the TCRdb D assignment of TRBD1 cannot be verified. The germline V gene encodes CDR1 LGHDT and CDR2 YNNKEL (reference sequence). The CDR3 consists of 16 residues. CDR3 amino acids: CASSQGLGRGDNEQFF.

The rearrangement joins TRBV20-1 to TRBJ2-1; TCRdb proposes TRBD1, but this gene call is untestable without DNA. Germline V CDR1 and CDR2: DFQATT, SNEGSKA (reference sequence). CDR3 length equals 16 residues. The CDR3 region is CSARDSKGASYSEQFF.

The chain has TRBV7-2 and TRBJ2-7; the TRBD2 assignment by TCRdb is unverifiable without DNA. The CDR3 runs to 17 residues. In germline, CDR1 is SGHTA, CDR2 FQGNSA. CDR3 in amino acids: CASSKPALTSGEPEQYF.

The chain employs TRBV20-1 and TRBJ2-2; checking the TCRdb D call of TRBD1 is not possible without DNA. The CDR3 length is 14 residues. In germline, CDR1 is DFQATT, CDR2 SNEGSKA (reference sequence). The CDR3 spells CSARETGNTGELFF.

The chain uses TRBV7-8 and TRBJ2-6. CDR1 SGHVS and CDR2 FQNEAQ come from the germline V gene. This CDR3 is built from 20 residues. This chain's CDR3 is CASNPNWAQSRSSGANVLTF.

The chain couples TRBV5-1 to TRBJ2-7; absent DNA, TCRdb's TRBD1 call cannot be checked. CDR1 and CDR2 (germline): SGHRS, YFSETQ. This CDR3 region has 15 residues. CDR3 amino acids: CASSFLPGQAYEQYF.

V gene TRBV12-3 or TRBV12-4 combines with J gene TRBJ2-3. The CDR3 spans 13 residues. The CDR3 reads CASSSTETDTQYF.

This chain uses TRBV30 with TRBJ2-2; TCRdb designates TRBD1, a call that cannot be tested without DNA. The CDR3 spans 17 residues. Germline V lookup: CDR1 GTSNPN, CDR2 SVGIG (reference sequence). CDR3 sequence reads: CAWSVRAVTGRTGELFF.

The V call is TRBV9, the J call TRBJ1-2; TCRdb reports TRBD1, a call that lacks DNA to check it against. Germline V gene data show CDR1 as SGDLS and CDR2 as YYNGEE. The CDR3 length is 14 residues. CDR3 sequence: CASSDWDRMYGYTF.

The rearrangement links TRBV12-3 or TRBV12-4 to TRBJ2-7; lacking DNA, the TRBD1 call made by TCRdb goes unchecked. There are 13 residues in the CDR3. The CDR3 loop reads CASSSGAGQGQYF.

The J gene is TRBJ1-1, the V gene TRBV30; TCRdb's assignment of TRBD1 cannot be checked, as there is no DNA. The CDR3 covers 14 residues. Germline V gene lookup returns CDR1 GTSNPN and CDR2 SVGIG (reference sequence). This CDR3 is CAWIGDSEGTEAFF.

The rearrangement joins TRBV5-1 to TRBJ2-3; lacking DNA, the TRBD1 call made by TCRdb goes unchecked. The CDR3 has 17 residues. Germline V CDR1 and CDR2: SGHRS, YFSETQ. This chain's CDR3 is CASSSGPGRIPTDTQYF.

The chain carries TRBV29-1 and TRBJ2-3; the D call of TRBD1 rests on TCRdb alone, since no DNA is present to check it. Germline values: CDR1 SQVTM, CDR2 ANQGSEA. The CDR3 extends over 15 amino acids. CDR3 amino acids: CSVEGGDRGTDTQYF.

The rearrangement joins TRBV14 to TRBJ2-3; TCRdb picks TRBD2, but there is no DNA to check that call. Germline CDR1 and CDR2: SGHDN and FVKESK. The CDR3 spans 17 residues. CDR3: CASSRLGSGQGLDTQYF.

V usage is TRBV5-1 and J usage is TRBJ2-7. Germline lookup yields CDR1 SGHRS and CDR2 YFSETQ. This CDR3 has 14 residues. The CDR3 loop reads CASSLAEFTYEQYF. Based on the CDR3 plus reference TRBV5-1 and TRBJ2-7, the full variable domain is KAGVTQTPRYLIKTRGQQVTLSCSPISGHRSVSWYQQTPGQGLQFLFEYFSETQRNKGNFPGRFSGRQFSNSRSEMNVSTLELGDSALYLCASSLAEFTYEQYFGPGTRLTVT.

This chain connects TRBV5-1 to TRBJ2-1; TCRdb calls TRBD1, which cannot be checked without DNA. The CDR3 covers 15 residues. From germline, CDR1 is SGHRS and CDR2 YFSETQ. The CDR3 loop reads CASSLDLGRGGEQFF.